Following are 18 T cell receptor beta chains from one sample sequenced in a study of beta chain features in type 1 diabetes. Regarding the study as a whole: For Type 1 diabetes patients, all four CD4+ subsets carried TCRB CDR3s that were moderately but significantly shorter.

Of the isolated RNA, all was reverse transcribed, and so the sequenced material was expressed TCRB transcripts. The data were produced by immunoSEQ multiplex PCR, yet TCRdb's version contains in-frame clones alone and is incomplete. The sample consists of around 170,000 clones, roughly 10% of them appearing once. No antigen has been assigned to these receptors. Sequenced input: central memory CD4+ T cells from blood. Receptors were obtained from a woman aged 30 to 39 with type 1 diabetes.

This clone was counted between two and nine times. The V gene is TRBV30, the J gene TRBJ2-1, with D tentatively TRBD2 (5 bases). The CDR3 sequence is 13 residues long. Trimming shortened V by 4 bases and J by 6 bases, and 13 bases separated the two germline ends. Germline assignment: CDR1 GTSNPN and CDR2 SVGIG (reference sequence). CDR3 nucleotide sequence: TGTGCCTGGACTACGGGATTCTCCAATGAGCAGTTCTTC. Translation gives CAWTTGFSNEQFF.

The sample holds a few counts of this clone. This chain joins TRBV5-1 and TRBJ2-6; D perhaps matches TRBD1 (6 bases). Germline values: CDR1 SGHRS, CDR2 YFSETQ. V was trimmed by 0 bases and J by 0 bases, leaving 10 bases between them. The CDR3 has 17 amino acids. The CDR3 loop is CASSLATGRSGANVLTF. The DNA of the CDR3 is TGCGCCAGCAGCTTGGCCACAGGGCGCTCTGGGGCCAACGTCCTGACTTTC.

This clone was recorded a few times. This chain connects TRBV9 to TRBJ2-3; a weak D match, TRBD1 (6 bases). Trimming removed 0 bases from V and 4 bases from J, with 9 bases in between. Germline-derived CDR1 and CDR2 are SGDLS and YYNGEE. The length of the CDR3 is 14 residues. Written as DNA, the CDR3 is TGTGCCAGCAGCGTAGTGGCAGGGGCAGATACGCAGTATTTT. Protein sequence: CASSVVAGADTQYF.

The J gene is TRBJ2-7, the V gene TRBV7-2; D perhaps matches TRBD1 (6 bases). Deletions cut 1 base from V and 0 bases from J, with 13 bases between. In germline, CDR1 is SGHTA, CDR2 FQGNSA. The CDR3 is made up of 16 amino acids. CDR3 amino acids: CASSLGGQGHSYEQYF. The DNA for the CDR3 is TGTGCCAGCAGCTTAGGAGGGCAGGGGCACTCCTACGAGCAGTACTTC.

The rearrangement links TRBV7-9 to TRBJ1-2, with D tentatively TRBD1 (6 bases). CDR1 SEHNR and CDR2 FQNEAQ come from the germline V gene (reference sequence). V lost 5 bases and J 8 bases, leaving 18 bases between the germline ends. The CDR3 contains 14 residues. In DNA form, the CDR3 reads TGTGCCAGCAGCCCTGCCGGACAGCCTAAAGGCTACACCTTC. This encodes CASSPAGQPKGYTF.

This clone was seen at least ten times. The chain has TRBV18 and TRBJ2-5, with D hard to call. The germline V gene has CDR1 KGHSH and CDR2 LQKENI. V was pared by 1 base and J by 5 bases, with 5 bases between. This CDR3 region has 12 residues. The CDR3 spells CASSPQRETQYF. In nucleotides, the CDR3 is TGTGCCAGCTCACCACAGAGGGAGACCCAGTACTTC.

This clone has just a few counts. The V call is TRBV4-2, the J call TRBJ2-1; 7 nucleotides agree with TRBD2. Germline V gene lookup returns CDR1 LGHNA and CDR2 YNFKEQ. The CDR3 consists of 17 residues. V gave up 1 base and J gave up 6 bases; unmatched junction bases: 12. In DNA, the CDR3 is TGTGCCAGCAGCCAAGTCTTAACGGGAGGAAAGGTCAATGAGCAGTTCTTC. This codes for CASSQVLTGGKVNEQFF.

This clone has more than one count but fewer than ten. This chain uses TRBV18 with TRBJ2-3; 12 bases map to TRBD1. V lost 1 base and J lost 3; bases outside the gene matches: 8. The CDR3 consists of 18 residues. Germline CDR1 and CDR2: KGHSH and LQKENI. CDR3 sequence reads: CASSPRGTGGASTDTQYF. The CDR3 DNA reads as TGTGCCAGCTCACCACGGGGGACAGGGGGCGCATCGACAGATACGCAGTATTTT.

The chain is built from TRBV29-1 and TRBJ2-5, with D tentatively TRBD1 (6 bases). V was pared by 8 bases and J by 4 bases, with 14 bases between. This CDR3 is built from 12 residues. Germline-derived CDR1 and CDR2 are SQVTM and ANQGSEA. The CDR3 DNA reads as TGCAGCTATACTGAGGGGGTAGAGACCCAGTACTTC. It yields the protein CSYTEGVETQYF.

V usage is TRBV5-1 and J usage is TRBJ2-7, with TRBD1 matching over 9 bases. CDR1 SGHRS and CDR2 YFSETQ come from the germline V gene. The V gene end was trimmed by 0 bases and the J gene end by 2 bases; junction bases not matched to a gene: 3. This CDR3 spans 15 amino acids. CDR3 nucleotide sequence: TGCGCCAGCAGCTTGGGACAGGGGGAAACCTACGAGCAGTACTTC. Translated, it gives CASSLGQGETYEQYF.

V and J are TRBV5-4 and TRBJ2-2; 13 bases match TRBD2. V dropped 4 bases and J dropped 4; count of bases not matched to a gene: 4. CDR1 is SGHNT, CDR2 YYREEE, per germline (reference sequence). The CDR3 covers 16 residues. This CDR3 reads CASSPGLAGLTGELFF. CDR3 nucleotides: TGTGCCAGCAGCCCGGGACTAGCGGGACTCACCGGGGAGCTGTTTTTT.

This clone was picked up a small number of times. The gene calls are TRBV23-1 and TRBJ2-7; TRBD1 matches 11 bases. TRBV23-1 is recorded as an ORF, its role being uncertain. Unmatched junction bases numbered 6, after V lost 3 bases and J lost 5 bases. This CDR3 has 15 residues. The CDR3 loop reads CASSHGQGARDEQYF. For the CDR3, the DNA is TGCGCCAGCAGTCACGGACAGGGGGCTAGGGACGAGCAGTACTTC.

The chain employs TRBV18 and TRBJ1-2; 8 bases agree with TRBD1. V shed 0 bases and J 8 bases; nucleotides not matched to a gene: 5. This CDR3 has 14 amino acids. CDR1 is KGHSH and CDR2 is LQKENI in the germline V gene. This CDR3 reads CASSPPSTGDGYTF. DNA for the CDR3: TGTGCCAGCTCACCACCCTCGACAGGGGACGGCTACACCTTC.

Only a few counts were recorded for this clone. The chain is built from TRBV30 and TRBJ2-6; 12 nucleotides align to TRBD1. Germline V gives CDR1 GTSNPN, CDR2 SVGIG (reference sequence). V lost 5 bases to trimming and J lost 4 bases; unmatched junction nucleotides: 9. This CDR3 spans 17 amino acids. CDR3 sequence reads: CAWFRDRGRRGANVLTF. CDR3 DNA: TGTGCCTGGTTCCGGGACAGGGGGCGCCGGGGGGCCAACGTCCTGACTTTC.

This chain uses TRBV29-1 with TRBJ2-3, with 9 bases matching TRBD1. The CDR3 has 14 amino acids. The germline V gene encodes CDR1 SQVTM and CDR2 ANQGSEA. V lost 6 bases, J lost 8 bases, and 12 bases stayed unmatched. The CDR3 nucleotides read TGCAGCGTCCGGGTAGGACAGGGGACGGGTACGCAGTATTTT. This codes for CSVRVGQGTGTQYF.

In this sample, this clone turned up a few times. The V gene is TRBV29-1, the J gene TRBJ2-7, with no clear D. The CDR3 spans 13 residues. Germline loops: CDR1 SQVTM, CDR2 ANQGSEA. Trimming took 4 bases from V and 5 from J, leaving 15 bases between them. CDR3 bases: TGCAGCGTTGTAGGTTGGGCAGTGGACGAGCAGTACTTC. This gives the protein CSVVGWAVDEQYF.

The J gene is TRBJ2-7, the V gene TRBV6-5; tentative D call: TRBD1 (5 bases). This CDR3 has 15 amino acids. CDR1 MNHEY and CDR2 SVGAGI come from the germline V gene. V was trimmed by 0 bases and J by 4 bases, leaving 13 bases between them. CDR3 DNA sequence: TGTGCCAGCAGTTACTCCCTCCCGACAGAATACGAGCAGTACTTC. It specifies CASSYSLPTEYEQYF.

The gene calls are TRBV30 and TRBJ2-7; 14 nucleotides agree with TRBD2. Trimming cost V 5 bases and J 2 bases; bases outside gene matches: 11. CDR1 is GTSNPN and CDR2 is SVGIG in the germline V gene (reference sequence). The CDR3 covers 17 residues. Here the CDR3 DNA reads TGTGCCTGGGGGACTAGCGGGAGAAGGTTGGAAGCCTACGAGCAGTACTTC. Translating gives CAWGTSGRRLEAYEQYF.